This TCR beta chain came from a study of control samples from healthy donors and cancer patients. V trimming: 2 bases; J trimming: 4 bases; junction bases outside the gene matches: 6. The CDR3 consists of 16 residues. CDR1 KGHDR and CDR2 SFDVKD come from the germline V gene. Measured with immunoSEQ multiplex PCR; TCRdb has only the in-frame clones, and not every one. The repertoire has approximately 140,000 clones, 75% to 90% of them found once; the top ten carry roughly 8.7%. Sample: blood. This rearrangement joins TRBV24-1 to TRBJ2-7, with 11 positions matching TRBD1. This TCR came from a woman in her 30s in good health. This chain's CDR3 is CATSDSGQGDSYEQYF. The CDR3 DNA follows: TGTGCCACCAGTGATTCGGGACAGGGGGATTCTTACGAGCAGTACTTC.